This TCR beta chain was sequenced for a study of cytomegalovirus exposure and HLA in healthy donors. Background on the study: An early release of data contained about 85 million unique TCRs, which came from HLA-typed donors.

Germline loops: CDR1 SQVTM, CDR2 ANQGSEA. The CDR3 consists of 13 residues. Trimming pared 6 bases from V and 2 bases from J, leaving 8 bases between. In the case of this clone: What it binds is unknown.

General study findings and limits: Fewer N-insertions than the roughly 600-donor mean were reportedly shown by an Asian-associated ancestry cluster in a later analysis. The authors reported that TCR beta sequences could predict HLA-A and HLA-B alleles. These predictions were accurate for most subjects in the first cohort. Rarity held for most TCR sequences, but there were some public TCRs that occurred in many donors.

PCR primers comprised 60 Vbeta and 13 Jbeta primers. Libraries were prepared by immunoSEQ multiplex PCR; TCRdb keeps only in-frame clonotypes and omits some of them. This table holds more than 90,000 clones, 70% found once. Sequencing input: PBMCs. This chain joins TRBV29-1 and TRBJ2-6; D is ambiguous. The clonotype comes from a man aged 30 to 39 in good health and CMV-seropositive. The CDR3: CSVYDTGANVLTF. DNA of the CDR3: TGCAGCGTCTACGACACTGGGGCCAACGTCCTGACTTTC.